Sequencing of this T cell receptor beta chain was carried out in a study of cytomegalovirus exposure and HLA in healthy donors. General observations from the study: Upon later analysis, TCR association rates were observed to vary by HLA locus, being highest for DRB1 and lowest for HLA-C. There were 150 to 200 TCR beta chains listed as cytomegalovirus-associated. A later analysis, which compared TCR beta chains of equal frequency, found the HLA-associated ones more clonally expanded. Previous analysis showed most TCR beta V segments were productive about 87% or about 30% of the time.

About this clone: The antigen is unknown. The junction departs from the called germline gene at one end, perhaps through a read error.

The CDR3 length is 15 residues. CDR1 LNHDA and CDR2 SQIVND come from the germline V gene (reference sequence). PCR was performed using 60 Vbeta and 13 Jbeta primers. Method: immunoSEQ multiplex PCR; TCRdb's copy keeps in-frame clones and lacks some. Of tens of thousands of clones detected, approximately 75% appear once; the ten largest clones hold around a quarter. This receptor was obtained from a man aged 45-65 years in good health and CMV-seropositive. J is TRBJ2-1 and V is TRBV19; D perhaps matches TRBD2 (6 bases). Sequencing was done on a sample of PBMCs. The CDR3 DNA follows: TGTGCCAGTAGTAGAGGGACTCTTTACTACGATGAGCAGTTCTTC. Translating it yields CASSRGTLYYDEQFF.